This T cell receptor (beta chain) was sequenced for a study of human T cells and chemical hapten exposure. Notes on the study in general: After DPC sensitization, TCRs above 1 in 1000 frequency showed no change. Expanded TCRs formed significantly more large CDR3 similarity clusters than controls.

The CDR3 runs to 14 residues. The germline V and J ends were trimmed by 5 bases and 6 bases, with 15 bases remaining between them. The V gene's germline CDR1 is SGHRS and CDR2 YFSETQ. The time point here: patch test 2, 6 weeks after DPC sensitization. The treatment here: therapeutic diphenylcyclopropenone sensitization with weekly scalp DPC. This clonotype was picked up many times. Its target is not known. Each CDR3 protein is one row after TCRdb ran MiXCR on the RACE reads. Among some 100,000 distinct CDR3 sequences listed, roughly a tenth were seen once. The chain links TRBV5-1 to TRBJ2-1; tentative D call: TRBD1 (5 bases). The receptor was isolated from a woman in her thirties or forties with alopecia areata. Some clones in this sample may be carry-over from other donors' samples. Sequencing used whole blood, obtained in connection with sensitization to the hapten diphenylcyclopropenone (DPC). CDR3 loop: CASREQGSSNEQFF. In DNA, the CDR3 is TGCGCCAGCAGGGAGCAGGGAAGTTCCAATGAGCAGTTCTTC.